Listed below are T cell receptor beta chains from one sample, sequenced in a study of T cell responses to AZD1222 COVID-19 vaccine. The repertoire was sequenced with immunoSEQ multiplex PCR; TCRdb's copy has only in-frame clones and lacks some. The sample has around 100,000 clones, roughly 88% seen once. Material: peripheral blood, obtained on day 0 of AZD1222 vaccination. These receptors were taken from an adult in good health. The CDR3 runs from the conserved cysteine through the conserved F or W. A D gene is named only where the DNA matches it firmly. Expanded clones are given a class, and other clones once, few, many or no size at all.

j_call: TRBJ1-2; clone_size: .; v_call: TRBV18; d_call: TRBD1; cdr3_aa: CASSRETGSGYTF; cdr3_nt: TGTGCCAGCTCACGGGAGACAGGGAGTGGCTACACCTTC
j_call: TRBJ2-5; clone_size: .; v_call: TRBV7-2; d_call: .; cdr3_aa: CASSLYQETQYF; cdr3_nt: TGTGCCAGCAGCCTGTACCAAGAGACCCAGTACTTC
j_call: TRBJ1-2; clone_size: .; v_call: TRBV4-3; d_call: TRBD1; cdr3_aa: CASSLQIQGIHGYTF; cdr3_nt: TGCGCCAGCAGCCTACAAATACAGGGGATCCATGGCTACACCTTC
j_call: TRBJ1-3; clone_size: .; v_call: TRBV21-1; d_call: .; cdr3_aa: CASSKRGGRAVSGNTIYF; cdr3_nt: TGTGCCAGCAGCAAAAGGGGCGGTCGGGCCGTGTCTGGAAACACCATATATTTT
j_call: TRBJ2-2; clone_size: few; v_call: TRBV9; d_call: .; cdr3_aa: CASSDRSYTGELFF; cdr3_nt: TGTGCCAGCTCCGACAGGAGTTACACCGGGGAGCTGTTTTTT
j_call: TRBJ2-7; clone_size: .; v_call: TRBV6-6; d_call: TRBD2; cdr3_aa: CASSTGLAGFEQYF; cdr3_nt: TGTGCCAGCAGTACTGGACTAGCGGGGTTTGAGCAGTACTTC
j_call: TRBJ2-7; clone_size: .; v_call: TRBV6-5; d_call: .; cdr3_aa: CAPEVPSYEQYF; cdr3_nt: TGTGCCCCGGAGGTACCTTCCTACGAGCAGTACTTC
j_call: TRBJ1-5; clone_size: .; v_call: TRBV18; d_call: .; cdr3_aa: CASSPGTGSNQPQHF; cdr3_nt: TGTGCCAGCTCACCGGGGACGGGAAGCAATCAGCCCCAGCATTTT
j_call: TRBJ1-2; clone_size: .; v_call: TRBV4-2; d_call: TRBD1; cdr3_aa: CASRGQGHYTF; cdr3_nt: TGTGCCAGCAGAGGACAGGGACACTACACCTTC
j_call: TRBJ2-5; clone_size: .; v_call: TRBV5-4; d_call: .; cdr3_aa: CASSLGGAGRETQYF; cdr3_nt: TGTGCCAGCAGCTTGGGGGGGGCCGGGAGAGAGACCCAGTACTTC
j_call: TRBJ1-2; clone_size: few; v_call: TRBV9; d_call: .; cdr3_aa: CASSVDDTNYGYTF; cdr3_nt: TGTGCCAGCAGCGTAGATGACACCAACTATGGCTACACCTTC
j_call: TRBJ1-1; clone_size: once; v_call: TRBV18; d_call: TRBD1; cdr3_aa: CASSPGPLGQGEAFF; cdr3_nt: TGTGCCAGCTCACCAGGGCCGCTGGGACAGGGTGAAGCTTTCTTT
j_call: TRBJ2-7; clone_size: .; v_call: TRBV3-1/TRBV3-2; d_call: .; cdr3_aa: CASSQDGGVYSYEQYF; cdr3_nt: TGTGCCAGCAGCCAAGATGGGGGCGTTTACTCCTACGAGCAGTACTTC
j_call: TRBJ1-5; clone_size: .; v_call: TRBV16; d_call: .; cdr3_aa: CASSDDSNQPQHF; cdr3_nt: TGTGCCAGCAGCGACGACAGTAATCAGCCCCAGCATTTT
j_call: TRBJ1-2; clone_size: .; v_call: TRBV7-9; d_call: TRBD1; cdr3_aa: CASRNGTGPYGYTF; cdr3_nt: TGTGCCAGCAGGAATGGGACAGGTCCCTATGGCTACACCTTC
j_call: TRBJ1-5; clone_size: .; v_call: TRBV11-2; d_call: TRBD1; cdr3_aa: CASSLGQGANQPQHF; cdr3_nt: TGTGCCAGCAGCTTAGGACAGGGGGCCAATCAGCCCCAGCATTTT
j_call: TRBJ2-1; clone_size: .; v_call: TRBV7-2; d_call: .; cdr3_aa: CASRPGGGLNEQFF; cdr3_nt: TGTGCCAGCAGGCCGGGCGGGGGCCTCAATGAGCAGTTCTTC
j_call: TRBJ2-1; clone_size: .; v_call: TRBV27; d_call: TRBD2; cdr3_aa: CAIGLAGINEQFF; cdr3_nt: TGTGCCATCGGACTAGCGGGAATCAATGAGCAGTTCTTC
j_call: TRBJ2-7; clone_size: few; v_call: TRBV6-1; d_call: .; cdr3_aa: CASSDHPGYEQYF; cdr3_nt: TGTGCCAGCAGTGACCACCCGGGTTACGAGCAGTACTTC
j_call: TRBJ2-2; clone_size: once; v_call: TRBV11-3; d_call: .; cdr3_aa: CASSSSAGELFF; cdr3_nt: TGTGCCAGCAGCTCTTCCGCCGGGGAGCTGTTTTTT
j_call: TRBJ1-1; clone_size: .; v_call: TRBV9; d_call: .; cdr3_aa: CASSVYETPVKDTEAFF; cdr3_nt: TGTGCCAGCAGCGTATACGAAACGCCAGTCAAGGACACTGAAGCTTTCTTT
j_call: TRBJ2-1; clone_size: .; v_call: TRBV28; d_call: TRBD2; cdr3_aa: CASSAGTNNYNEQFF; cdr3_nt: TGTGCCAGCAGCGCCGGGACTAATAACTACAATGAGCAGTTCTTC
j_call: TRBJ1-3; clone_size: .; v_call: TRBV6-5; d_call: TRBD1; cdr3_aa: CASSSGQGLTGNTIYF; cdr3_nt: TGTGCCAGCAGTTCCGGACAGGGTTTAACTGGAAACACCATATATTTT
j_call: TRBJ2-3; clone_size: .; v_call: TRBV28; d_call: TRBD2; cdr3_aa: CASRTPGLVDTQYF; cdr3_nt: TGTGCCAGCAGGACCCCGGGACTAGTGGATACGCAGTATTTT
j_call: TRBJ1-4; clone_size: .; v_call: TRBV20-1; d_call: .; cdr3_aa: CSAREKEKLFF; cdr3_nt: TGCAGTGCCAGGGAGAAGGAAAAACTGTTTTTT
j_call: TRBJ2-1; clone_size: once; v_call: TRBV7-9; d_call: TRBD1; cdr3_aa: CASSLGAGGFNEQFF; cdr3_nt: TGTGCCAGCAGCTTAGGCGCAGGGGGATTCAATGAGCAGTTCTTC
j_call: TRBJ1-1; clone_size: .; v_call: TRBV30; d_call: TRBD1; cdr3_aa: CAWSLSGGTEAFF; cdr3_nt: TGTGCCTGGAGCCTATCAGGGGGCACTGAAGCTTTCTTT
j_call: TRBJ1-1; clone_size: .; v_call: TRBV5-4; d_call: .; cdr3_aa: CASSSPTGSNTEAFF; cdr3_nt: TGTGCCAGCAGCTCACCGACAGGTTCGAACACTGAAGCTTTCTTT
j_call: TRBJ2-7; clone_size: .; v_call: TRBV4-3; d_call: TRBD2; cdr3_aa: CASSVGRGDYEQYF; cdr3_nt: TGCGCCAGCAGTGTCGGGAGGGGGGACTACGAGCAGTACTTC
j_call: TRBJ2-6; clone_size: once; v_call: TRBV7-9; d_call: TRBD1; cdr3_aa: CASRTGYSGANVLTF; cdr3_nt: TGTGCCAGCAGGACAGGGTACTCTGGGGCCAACGTCCTGACTTTC
j_call: TRBJ2-1; clone_size: .; v_call: TRBV27; d_call: TRBD2; cdr3_aa: CASSSSGTSGALRQFF; cdr3_nt: TGTGCCAGCAGTTCCTCCGGGACTAGCGGGGCCTTACGGCAGTTCTTC
j_call: TRBJ1-1; clone_size: .; v_call: TRBV15; d_call: .; cdr3_aa: CATSRDHNTGPGAFF; cdr3_nt: TGTGCCACCAGCAGAGATCATAACACCGGCCCGGGGGCTTTCTTT
j_call: TRBJ1-2; clone_size: few; v_call: TRBV19; d_call: TRBD1; cdr3_aa: CASSIEGTGHGYTF; cdr3_nt: TGTGCCAGTAGTATCGAAGGGACAGGGCATGGCTACACCTTC